Listed below are T cell receptor beta chains from one sample, sequenced in a study of CD4+ T cells in melanoma. The data were produced by immunoSEQ multiplex PCR, yet TCRdb's version contains in-frame clones alone and is incomplete. The sample records around 110,000 clones, about nine tenths being singletons. The sequenced sample was peripheral blood. The receptors originated from a human donor with melanoma. CDR3s include the opening cysteine and the closing phenylalanine or tryptophan. A D gene is named only where the DNA matches it firmly. The size entry is marked missing in some rows and otherwise reads once, few, many or a size class.

j_call v_call clone_size d_call cdr3_nt cdr3_aa
TRBJ2-2 TRBV10-3 NA TRBD2 TGTGCCACCGAGCGGGAGCTTAACACCGGGGAGCTGTTTTTT CATERELNTGELFF
TRBJ2-3 TRBV10-3 NA NA TGTGCCATCAGTGACTATAGTTCTCGTGAACATACGCAGTATTTT CAISDYSSREHTQYF
TRBJ2-5 TRBV28 NA NA TGTGCCAGCTGGCGGGGAGAGACCCAGTACTTC CASWRGETQYF
TRBJ2-2 TRBV7-2 NA TRBD2 TGTGCCAGCAGCTCCACCGGGACTAGCGTCGGGGAGCTGTTTTTT CASSSTGTSVGELFF
TRBJ2-5 TRBV30 NA TRBD2 TGTGCCTGGAAGAGGGCGGGGGGGCCGGCGGAGACCCAGTACTTC CAWKRAGGPAETQYF
TRBJ2-4 TRBV19 NA NA TGTGCCAGTAGTATAGCGGTTCTAGCCAAAAACATTCAGTACTTC CASSIAVLAKNIQYF
TRBJ1-1 TRBV6-5 NA NA TGTGCCAGCAGTTACTCGGAGGGTACCGAAGCTTTCTTT CASSYSEGTEAFF
TRBJ1-2 TRBV29-1 NA TRBD1 TGCAGCGTTTGGACAGGGGAGGACTATGGCTACACCTTC CSVWTGEDYGYTF
TRBJ1-1 TRBV27 NA NA TGTGCCAGCAGTTTCGGCTGGACAGCCACTGAAGCTTTCTTT CASSFGWTATEAFF
TRBJ1-2 TRBV28 once NA TGTGCCAGCAGCACCTGGGGTTCTCCTTACACCTTC CASSTWGSPYTF
TRBJ2-3 TRBV6-6 NA NA TGTGCCAGCAGCAGACCGTTTTTTACAGATACGCAGTATTTT CASSRPFFTDTQYF
TRBJ2-1 TRBV29-1 NA NA TGCAGCGTTCGCCTGGGAAGGGGTCGATACAATGAGCAGTTCTTC CSVRLGRGRYNEQFF
TRBJ2-7 TRBV7-2 NA TRBD2 TGTGCCAGCAGCTTAGCCCCAGCGGGGGAATACGAGCAGTACTTC CASSLAPAGEYEQYF
TRBJ2-1 TRBV10-3 NA TRBD1 TGTGCCATCAGTGACCCGGGACAGGCCCAGTTCTTC CAISDPGQAQFF
TRBJ1-2 TRBV28 NA TRBD1 TGTGCCAGCAGTTTACAGGGGGCGTATGGCTACACCTTC CASSLQGAYGYTF
TRBJ2-7 TRBV7-2 once NA TGTGCCAGCAGCTTGACCTCGGGGAGTGTCTACGAGCAGTACTTC CASSLTSGSVYEQYF
TRBJ2-1 TRBV4-3 NA TRBD1 TGCGCCAGCAGCCAACAGACAGGGTCTTTTATCAATGAGCAGTTCTTC CASSQQTGSFINEQFF
TRBJ2-1 TRBV2 NA TRBD1 TGTGCCAGTCGCCGGGACAGTGTTCTCAATGAGCAGTTCTTC CASRRDSVLNEQFF
TRBJ2-3 TRBV20-1 NA NA TGCAGTGAAAGTAGTACGCAGTATTTT CSESSTQYF
TRBJ2-7 TRBV4-3 NA NA TGCGCCAGCAGCCAGCTAGAGTCGCGGGAGCAGTACTTC CASSQLESREQYF